These 2 T cell receptor beta chains were sequenced from one sample in a study of CDR3 diversity in severe acne. From the PCR reads, TCRdb called clonotypes with MiXCR, one entry per CDR3 protein. Of some 84,000 distinct CDR3 sequences listed, 45% to 65% are singletons. Specimen: blood. These receptors all come from a male donor in good health, without acne.

As to this clonotype: A much more abundant neighbour one base away suggests this may be a read error. The J gene is TRBJ2-3, the V gene TRBV2; the D gene could be TRBD1 or TRBD2 (6 bases each). This CDR3 has 14 residues. Deletions cut 6 bases from V and 0 bases from J, with 10 bases between. Germline assignment: CDR1 SNHLY and CDR2 FYNNEI. CDR3 sequence (DNA): TGTGCCAGCAGGGGGGGCACGAGCACAGATACGCAGTATTTT. Protein sequence: CASRGGTSTDTQYF.

This clonotype was recorded at least ten times. The chain couples TRBV27 to TRBJ2-3, with D uncertain. The V and J ends lost 0 bases and 2 bases respectively, with 3 bases between them. The CDR3 is made up of 13 amino acids. The germline CDR1 and CDR2 sequences are MNHEY and SMNVEV (reference sequence). For the CDR3, the DNA is TGTGCCAGCAGTTTATCAGACACAGATACGCAGTATTTT. Translating gives CASSLSDTDTQYF.